A few counts support the clone carrying this T cell receptor (beta chain). Its antigen is still unknown. The germline V gene encodes CDR1 SGHAT and CDR2 FQNNGV. Trimming cost V 0 bases and J 0 bases; bases outside gene matches: 13. The CDR3 sequence is 19 residues long. This entry comes from a study of early T cells in non-severe SARS-CoV-2 infection. Study summary: Alpha and beta chains were unpaired, from unsorted whole-blood bulk RNA. Whole-study findings and limits: The matching step, a VDJdb search, favored anti-spike CD8 responses and missed private and CD4 specificities.

Molecules of cDNA were individually given unique molecular identifiers that were attached to them. TCRdb redid the calling of the 5' RACE reads with MiXCR, one entry per CDR3 protein. Of roughly 51,000 distinct CDR3 sequences detected, 7.7% appear once; the ten largest clones hold about 10%. The TCR was taken from an adult who was a healthcare worker with PCR-confirmed SARS-CoV-2 infection or an uninfected control (not recorded which). The V call is TRBV11-2, the J call TRBJ2-7, with 8 bases matching TRBD2. The sequenced sample was whole blood, obtained at baseline. DNA for the CDR3: TGTGCCAGCAGCTTAGACCGGGAGGGCCCCAAGCCGGGCTCCTACGAGCAGTACTTC. Its protein product is CASSLDREGPKPGSYEQYF.